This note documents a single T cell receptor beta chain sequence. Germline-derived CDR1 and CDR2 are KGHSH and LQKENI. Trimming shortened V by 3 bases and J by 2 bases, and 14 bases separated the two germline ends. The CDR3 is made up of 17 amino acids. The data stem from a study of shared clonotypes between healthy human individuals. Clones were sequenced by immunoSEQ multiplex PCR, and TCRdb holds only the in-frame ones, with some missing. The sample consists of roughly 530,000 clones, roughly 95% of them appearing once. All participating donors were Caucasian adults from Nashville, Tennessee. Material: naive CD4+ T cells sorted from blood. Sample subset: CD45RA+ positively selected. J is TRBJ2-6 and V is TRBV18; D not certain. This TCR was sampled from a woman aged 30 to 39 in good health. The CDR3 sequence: CASSPSLAGTGANVLTF. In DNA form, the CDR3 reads TGTGCCAGCTCACCTTCGTTGGCCGGAACTGGGGCCAACGTCCTGACTTTC. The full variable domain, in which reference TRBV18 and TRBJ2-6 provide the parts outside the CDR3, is NAGVMQNPRHLVRRRGQEARLRCSPMKGHSHVYWYRQLPEEGLKFMVYLQKENIIDESGMPKERFSAEFPKEGPSILRIQQVVRGDSAAYFCASSPSLAGTGANVLTFGAGSRLTVL.